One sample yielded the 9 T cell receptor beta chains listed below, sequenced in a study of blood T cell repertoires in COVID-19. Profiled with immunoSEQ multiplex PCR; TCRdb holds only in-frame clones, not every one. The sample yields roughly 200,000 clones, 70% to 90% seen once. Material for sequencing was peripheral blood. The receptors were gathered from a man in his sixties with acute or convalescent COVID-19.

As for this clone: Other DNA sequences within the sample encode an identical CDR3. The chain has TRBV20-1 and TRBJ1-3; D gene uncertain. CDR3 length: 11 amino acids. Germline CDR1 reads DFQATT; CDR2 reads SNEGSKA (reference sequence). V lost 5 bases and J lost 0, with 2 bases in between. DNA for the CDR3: TGCAGTGCTTACTCTGGAAACACCATATATTTT. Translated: CSAYSGNTIYF.

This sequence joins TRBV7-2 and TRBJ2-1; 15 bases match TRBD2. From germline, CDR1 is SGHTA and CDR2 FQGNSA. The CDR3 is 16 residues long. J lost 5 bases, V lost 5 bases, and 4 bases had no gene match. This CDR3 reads CASSTRTSGRDNEQFF. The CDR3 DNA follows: TGTGCCAGCAGCACCCGGACTAGCGGGAGGGACAATGAGCAGTTCTTC.

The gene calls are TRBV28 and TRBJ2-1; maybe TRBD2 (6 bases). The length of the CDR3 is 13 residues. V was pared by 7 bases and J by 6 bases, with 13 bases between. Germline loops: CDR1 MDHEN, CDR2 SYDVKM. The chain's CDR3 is CASTLGGTNEQFF. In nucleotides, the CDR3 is TGTGCCAGCACCCTTGGGGGGACCAATGAGCAGTTCTTC.

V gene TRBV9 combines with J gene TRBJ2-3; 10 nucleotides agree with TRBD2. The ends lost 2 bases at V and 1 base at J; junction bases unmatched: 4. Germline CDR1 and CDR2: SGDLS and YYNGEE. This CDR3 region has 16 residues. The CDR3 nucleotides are TGTGCCAGCAGCGTTAAGCGGGAGGGCGGCACAGATACGCAGTATTTT. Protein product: CASSVKREGGTDTQYF.

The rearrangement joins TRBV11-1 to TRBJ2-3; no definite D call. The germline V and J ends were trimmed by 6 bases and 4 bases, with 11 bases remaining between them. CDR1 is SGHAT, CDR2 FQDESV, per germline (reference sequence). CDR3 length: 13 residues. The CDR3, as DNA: TGTGCCAGCAGTTACCGGGTGGCAGATACGCAGTATTTT. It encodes CASSYRVADTQYF.

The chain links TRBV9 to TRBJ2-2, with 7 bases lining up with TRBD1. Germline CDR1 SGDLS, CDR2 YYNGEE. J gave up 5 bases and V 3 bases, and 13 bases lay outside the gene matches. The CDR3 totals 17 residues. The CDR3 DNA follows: TGTGCCAGCAGCGGTCCCCCACAGGGGTCGCAAACCGGGGAGCTGTTTTTT. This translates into CASSGPPQGSQTGELFF.

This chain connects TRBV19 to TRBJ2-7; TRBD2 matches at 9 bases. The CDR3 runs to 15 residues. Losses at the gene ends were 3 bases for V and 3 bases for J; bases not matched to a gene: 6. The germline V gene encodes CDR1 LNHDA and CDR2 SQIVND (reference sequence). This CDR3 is CASSIGAGGVYEQYF. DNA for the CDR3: TGTGCCAGTAGTATCGGAGCGGGAGGCGTCTACGAGCAGTACTTC.

This CDR3 reads CASSYDRSSGNTIYF. The CDR3 nucleotides are TGTGCCAGCAGTTACGACAGGAGCTCTGGAAACACCATATATTTT. This chain connects TRBV6-5 to TRBJ1-3, with a weak D call TRBD1 (6 bases). The CDR3 sequence is 15 residues long. The ends were cut back, 2 bases at V and 0 bases at J, with 8 bases in the middle. CDR1 and CDR2 from the germline V gene are MNHEY and SVGAGI.

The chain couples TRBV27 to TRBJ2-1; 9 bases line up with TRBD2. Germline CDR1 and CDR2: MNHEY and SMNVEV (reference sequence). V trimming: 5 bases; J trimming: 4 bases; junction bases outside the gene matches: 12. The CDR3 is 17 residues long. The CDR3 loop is CASSPNPGLAPYNEQFF. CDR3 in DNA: TGTGCCAGCAGTCCCAACCCCGGACTAGCGCCATACAATGAGCAGTTCTTC.